Presented here are 16 T cell receptor beta chains from one specimen sequenced in a study of blood T cell repertoires in COVID-19. The repertoire was sequenced with immunoSEQ multiplex PCR; TCRdb's copy has only in-frame clones and lacks some. There are 89,000 or so clones in the sample; about 95% occur only once, and roughly 4.7% lies in the top ten. Material for sequencing was peripheral blood. The origin of the receptors is a human donor with active COVID-19. The donor label of this sample is uncertain.

V and J are TRBV6-5 and TRBJ2-2; TRBD1 aligns across 9 bases. J gave up 5 bases and V 6 bases, and 4 bases lay outside the gene matches. The CDR3 length is 14 residues. CDR1 and CDR2 (germline): MNHEY, SVGAGI. The CDR3 loop reads CASRRTGATGELFF. The CDR3 DNA follows: TGTGCCAGCAGGAGGACAGGGGCGACCGGGGAGCTGTTTTTT.

This clone was recorded only once. The gene calls are TRBV18 and TRBJ1-2; D possibly corresponds to TRBD1 (5 bases). Germline CDR1 reads KGHSH; CDR2 reads LQKENI. This CDR3 is built from 15 residues. V was shortened by 3 bases and J by 0 bases, with 11 bases between the two germline ends. CDR3 protein: CASSPLDRTNYGYTF. The CDR3 DNA is TGTGCCAGCTCACCTTTAGACAGAACTAACTATGGCTACACCTTC.

The V and J genes are TRBV7-2 and TRBJ1-3; possible D gene TRBD1, 6 bases. The CDR3 length is 15 residues. Trimming left V 4 bases short and J 2 bases short, with 12 bases between. CDR1 is SGHTA, CDR2 FQGNSA, per germline. The CDR3 loop is CASSSRGGAGNTIYF. CDR3 DNA: TGTGCCAGCAGCTCCAGAGGGGGGGCTGGAAACACCATATATTTT.

The chain joins TRBV4-1 to TRBJ2-1; tentative D call: TRBD2 (6 bases). The V end was cut by 3 bases, the J end by 1 base, with 13 bases between. The CDR3 extends over 16 amino acids. Per the germline V gene, CDR1 is MGHRA and CDR2 is YSYEKL. CDR3 bases: TGCGCCAGCAGCCAGAACGAGGGAGGATCCTACAATGAGCAGTTCTTC. Its translation: CASSQNEGGSYNEQFF.

The V gene is TRBV12-5, the J gene TRBJ2-1; possible D gene TRBD1, 5 bases. The length of the CDR3 is 15 residues. Trimming left V 2 bases short and J 6 bases short, with 14 bases between. Per germline, CDR1 LGHNT and CDR2 FRNRAP. DNA for the CDR3: TGTGCTAGTGGTTTGCAATCAGGGTGGAGCAATGAGCAGTTCTTC. Translating it yields CASGLQSGWSNEQFF.

This rearrangement joins TRBV6-5 to TRBJ1-5; D uncertain. Germline values: CDR1 MNHEY, CDR2 SVGAGI. The CDR3 has 15 residues. V lost 7 bases and J 6 bases, leaving 19 bases between the germline ends. CDR3 sequence: CASTFEGATSQPQHF. Here the CDR3 DNA reads TGTGCCAGCACCTTCGAGGGCGCCACAAGTCAGCCCCAGCATTTT.

This chain uses TRBV6-5 with TRBJ1-2; D unclear. Germline V gene data show CDR1 as MNHEY and CDR2 as SVGAGI. CDR3 length equals 15 residues. V lost 0 bases, J lost 0 bases, and 8 bases lay in between. CDR3 protein: CASSYSAESNYGYTF. The CDR3 DNA is TGTGCCAGCAGTTACTCGGCCGAATCTAACTATGGCTACACCTTC.

The chain links TRBV5-4 to TRBJ2-1; D gene ambiguous. Germline V gene sequence: CDR1 SGHNT, CDR2 YYREEE (reference sequence). The length of the CDR3 is 17 residues. V shed 6 bases and J shed 2 bases, with 21 bases lying between them. The CDR3 DNA follows: TGTGCCAGCACCAAGCTACTTGGAGTAGTTGCCTACAATGAGCAGTTCTTC. It is translated as CASTKLLGVVAYNEQFF. The whole variable domain, filled in from reference TRBV5-4 and TRBJ2-1, reads ETGVTQSPTHLIKTRGQQVTLRCSSQSGHNTVSWYQQALGQGPQFIFQYYREEENGRGNFPPRFSGLQFPNYSSELNVNALELDDSALYLCASTKLLGVVAYNEQFFGPGTRLTVL.

The chain couples TRBV5-5 to TRBJ2-7; 10 nucleotides align to TRBD2. Germline-derived CDR1 and CDR2 are SGHKS and YYEKEE (reference sequence). The CDR3 has 14 amino acids. Losses at the gene ends were 5 bases for V and 2 bases for J; bases not matched to a gene: 4. Here the CDR3 reads CASSRTSGTYEQYF. The CDR3, as DNA: TGTGCCAGCAGTCGGACTAGCGGAACCTACGAGCAGTACTTC.

This sequence joins TRBV19 and TRBJ2-2; TRBD2 is a possible D gene (5 bases). V was cut by 7 bases and J by 4 bases, with 10 bases left in between. Germline V gene data show CDR1 as LNHDA and CDR2 as SQIVND (reference sequence). The CDR3 consists of 13 residues. The CDR3 coding sequence is TGTGCCAGTAAGGACTCTTTCACCGGGGAGCTGTTTTTT. Translating gives CASKDSFTGELFF.

V and J are TRBV21-1 and TRBJ2-4; the table's D call, TRBD2, was not checked against the DNA. TRBV21-1 is an annotated pseudogene. The length of the CDR3 is 17 residues. In DNA form, the CDR3 reads TGTGCCAACGTGACTAGCGGGAGGATTCTAGCCAAAAACATTCAGTACTTC. This gives the protein CANVTSGRILAKNIQYF.

This chain joins TRBV6-5 and TRBJ1-3; no definite D call. Germline CDR1 MNHEY, CDR2 SVGAGI. Between the trimmed V and J ends, which lost 2 bases and 3 bases, there was a span of 5 bases. The CDR3 is 13 residues long. CDR3 bases: TGTGCCAGCAGTTACCAAATTGGAAACACCATATATTTT. This codes for CASSYQIGNTIYF.

J is TRBJ1-5 and V is TRBV7-2; TRBD1 agrees at 10 bases. Germline CDR1 and CDR2: SGHTA and FQGNSA. This CDR3 is 14 amino acids long. The V gene end was trimmed by 5 bases and the J gene end by 7 bases; junction bases not matched to a gene: 5. The CDR3 region has the DNA TGTGCCAGCAGCCAGGACAGGGGGTACCAGCCCCAGCATTTT. It codes for CASSQDRGYQPQHF.

This clone was seen a few times. This sequence joins TRBV7-9 and TRBJ2-7; 8 bases match TRBD1. There are 14 residues in the CDR3. The V segment lost 3 bases and the J segment 4 bases; nucleotides outside the gene matches: 5. From germline, CDR1 is SEHNR and CDR2 FQNEAQ (reference sequence). Here the CDR3 reads CASSFRTGSYEQYF. The CDR3, as DNA: TGTGCCAGCAGCTTTAGGACAGGGTCGTACGAGCAGTACTTC.

This chain joins TRBV7-9 and TRBJ2-7; D not certain. Germline CDR1 reads SEHNR; CDR2 reads FQNEAQ (reference sequence). The CDR3 sequence is 15 residues long. Trimming took off 3 bases at V and 1 base at J, with 13 bases between the two ends. CDR3 nucleotides: TGTGCCAGCAGCTTTAGACAAGGTAGATCCTACGAGCAGTACTTC. Protein: CASSFRQGRSYEQYF.

The chain carries TRBV5-1 and TRBJ1-5; 7 bases are shared with TRBD1. The CDR3 loop spans 15 amino acids. In germline, CDR1 is SGHRS, CDR2 YFSETQ. V lost 4 bases to trimming and J lost 1 base; unmatched junction nucleotides: 5. The CDR3: CASSPTGVSNQPQHF. DNA of the CDR3: TGCGCCAGCAGCCCAACAGGGGTAAGCAATCAGCCCCAGCATTTT.